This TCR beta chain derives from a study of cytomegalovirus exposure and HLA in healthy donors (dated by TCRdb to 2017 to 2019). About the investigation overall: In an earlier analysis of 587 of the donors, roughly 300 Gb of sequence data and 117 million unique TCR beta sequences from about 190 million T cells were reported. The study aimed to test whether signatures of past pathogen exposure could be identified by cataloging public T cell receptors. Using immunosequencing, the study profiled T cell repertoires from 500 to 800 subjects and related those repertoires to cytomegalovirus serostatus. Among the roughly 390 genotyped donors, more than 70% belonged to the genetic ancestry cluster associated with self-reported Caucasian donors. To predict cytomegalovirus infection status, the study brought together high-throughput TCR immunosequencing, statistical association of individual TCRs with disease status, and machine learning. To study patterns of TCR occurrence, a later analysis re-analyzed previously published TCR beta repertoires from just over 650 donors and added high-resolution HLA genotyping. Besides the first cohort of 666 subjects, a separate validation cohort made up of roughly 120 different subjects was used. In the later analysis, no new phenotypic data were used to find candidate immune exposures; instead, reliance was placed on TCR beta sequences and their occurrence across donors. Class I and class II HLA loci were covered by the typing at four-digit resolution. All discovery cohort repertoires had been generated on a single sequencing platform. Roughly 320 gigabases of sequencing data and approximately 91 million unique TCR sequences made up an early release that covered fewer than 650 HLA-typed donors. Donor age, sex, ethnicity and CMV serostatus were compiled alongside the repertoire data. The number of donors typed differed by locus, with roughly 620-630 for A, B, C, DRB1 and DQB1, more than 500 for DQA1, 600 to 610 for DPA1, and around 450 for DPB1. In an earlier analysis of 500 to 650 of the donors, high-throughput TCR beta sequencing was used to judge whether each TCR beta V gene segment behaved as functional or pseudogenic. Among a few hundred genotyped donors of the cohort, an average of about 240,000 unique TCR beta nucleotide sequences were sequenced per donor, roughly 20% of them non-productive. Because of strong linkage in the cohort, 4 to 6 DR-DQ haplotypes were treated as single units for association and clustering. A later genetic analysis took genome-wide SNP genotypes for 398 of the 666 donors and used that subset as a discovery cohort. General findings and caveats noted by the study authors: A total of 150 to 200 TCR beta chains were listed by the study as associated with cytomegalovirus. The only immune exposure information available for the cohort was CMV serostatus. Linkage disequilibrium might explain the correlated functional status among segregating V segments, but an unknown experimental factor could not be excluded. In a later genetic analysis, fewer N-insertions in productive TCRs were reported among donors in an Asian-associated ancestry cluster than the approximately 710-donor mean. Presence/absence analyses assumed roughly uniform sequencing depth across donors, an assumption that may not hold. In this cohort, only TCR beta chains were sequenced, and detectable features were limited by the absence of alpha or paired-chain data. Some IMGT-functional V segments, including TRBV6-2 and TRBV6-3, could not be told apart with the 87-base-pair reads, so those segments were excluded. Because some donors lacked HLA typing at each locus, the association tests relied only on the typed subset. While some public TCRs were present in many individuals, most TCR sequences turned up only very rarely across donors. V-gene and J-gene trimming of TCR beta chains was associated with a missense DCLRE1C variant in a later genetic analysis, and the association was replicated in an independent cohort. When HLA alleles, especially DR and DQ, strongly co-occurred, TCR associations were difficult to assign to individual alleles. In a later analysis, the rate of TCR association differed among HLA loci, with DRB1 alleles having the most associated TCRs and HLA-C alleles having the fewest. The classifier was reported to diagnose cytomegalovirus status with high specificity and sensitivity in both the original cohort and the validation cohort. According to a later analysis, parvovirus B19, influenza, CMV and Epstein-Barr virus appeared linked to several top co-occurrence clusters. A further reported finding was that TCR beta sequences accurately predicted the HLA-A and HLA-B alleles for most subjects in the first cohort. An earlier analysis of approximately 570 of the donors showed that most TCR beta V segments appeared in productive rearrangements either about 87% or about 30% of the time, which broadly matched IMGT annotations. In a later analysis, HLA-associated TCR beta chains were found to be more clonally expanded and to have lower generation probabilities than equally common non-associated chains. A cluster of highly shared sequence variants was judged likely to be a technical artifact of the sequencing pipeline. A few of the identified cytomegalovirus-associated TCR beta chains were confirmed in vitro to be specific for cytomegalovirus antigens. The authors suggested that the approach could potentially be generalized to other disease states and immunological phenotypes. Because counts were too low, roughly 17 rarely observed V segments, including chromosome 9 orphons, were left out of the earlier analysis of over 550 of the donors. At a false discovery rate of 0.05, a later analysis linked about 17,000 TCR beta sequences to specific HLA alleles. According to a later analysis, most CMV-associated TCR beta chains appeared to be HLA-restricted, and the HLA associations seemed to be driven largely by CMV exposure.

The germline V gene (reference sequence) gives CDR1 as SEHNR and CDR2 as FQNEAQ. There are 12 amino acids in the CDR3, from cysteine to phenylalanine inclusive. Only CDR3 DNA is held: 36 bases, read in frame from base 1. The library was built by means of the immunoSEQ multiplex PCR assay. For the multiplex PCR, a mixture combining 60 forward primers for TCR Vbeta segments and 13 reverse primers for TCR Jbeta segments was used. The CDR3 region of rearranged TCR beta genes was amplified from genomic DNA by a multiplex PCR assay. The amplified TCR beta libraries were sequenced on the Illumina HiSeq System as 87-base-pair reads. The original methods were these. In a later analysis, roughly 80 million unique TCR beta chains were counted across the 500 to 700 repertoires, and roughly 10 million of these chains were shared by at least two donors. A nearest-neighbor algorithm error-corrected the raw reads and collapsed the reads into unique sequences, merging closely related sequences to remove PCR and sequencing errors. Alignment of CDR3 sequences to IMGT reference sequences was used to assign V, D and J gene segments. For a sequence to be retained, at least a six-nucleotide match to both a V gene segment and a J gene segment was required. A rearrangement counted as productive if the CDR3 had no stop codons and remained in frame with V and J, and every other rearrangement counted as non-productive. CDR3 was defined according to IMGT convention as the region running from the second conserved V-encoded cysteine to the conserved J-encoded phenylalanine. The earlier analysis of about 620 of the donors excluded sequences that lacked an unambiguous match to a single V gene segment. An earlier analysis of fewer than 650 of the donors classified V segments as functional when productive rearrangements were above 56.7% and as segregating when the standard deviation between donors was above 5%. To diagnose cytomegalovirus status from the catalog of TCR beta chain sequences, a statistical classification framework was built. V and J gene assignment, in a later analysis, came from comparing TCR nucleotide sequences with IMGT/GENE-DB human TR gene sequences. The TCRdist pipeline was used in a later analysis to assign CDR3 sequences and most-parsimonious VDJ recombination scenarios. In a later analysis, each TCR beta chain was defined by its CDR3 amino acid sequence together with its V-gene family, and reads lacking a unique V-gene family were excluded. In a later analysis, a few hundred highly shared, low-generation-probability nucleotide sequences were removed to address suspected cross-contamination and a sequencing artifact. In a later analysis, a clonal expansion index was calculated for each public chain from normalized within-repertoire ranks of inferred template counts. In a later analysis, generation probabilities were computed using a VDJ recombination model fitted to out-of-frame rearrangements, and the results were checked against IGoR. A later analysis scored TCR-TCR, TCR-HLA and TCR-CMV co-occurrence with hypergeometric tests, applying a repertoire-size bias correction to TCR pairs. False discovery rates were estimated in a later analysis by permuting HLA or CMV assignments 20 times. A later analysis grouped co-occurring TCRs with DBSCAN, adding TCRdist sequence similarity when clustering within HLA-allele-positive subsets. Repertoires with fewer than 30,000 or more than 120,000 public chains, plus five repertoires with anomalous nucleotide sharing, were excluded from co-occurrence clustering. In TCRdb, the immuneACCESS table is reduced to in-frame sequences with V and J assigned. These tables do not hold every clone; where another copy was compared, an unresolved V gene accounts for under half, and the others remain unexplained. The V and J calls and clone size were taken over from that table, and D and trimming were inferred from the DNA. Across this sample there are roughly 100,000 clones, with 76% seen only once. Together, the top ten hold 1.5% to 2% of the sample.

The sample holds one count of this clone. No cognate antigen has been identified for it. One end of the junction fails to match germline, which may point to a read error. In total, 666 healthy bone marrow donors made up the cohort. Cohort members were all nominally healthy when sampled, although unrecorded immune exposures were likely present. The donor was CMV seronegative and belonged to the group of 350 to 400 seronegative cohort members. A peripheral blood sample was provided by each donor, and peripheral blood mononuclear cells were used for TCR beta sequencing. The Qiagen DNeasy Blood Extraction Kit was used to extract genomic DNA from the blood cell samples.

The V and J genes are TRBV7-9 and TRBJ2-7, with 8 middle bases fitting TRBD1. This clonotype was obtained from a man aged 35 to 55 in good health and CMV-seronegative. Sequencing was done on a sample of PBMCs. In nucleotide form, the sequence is TGTTCCAGCAGCACCGGGACAGGCGAGCAGTACTTC. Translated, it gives CSSSTGTGEQYF.